Each of the 29 T cell receptor beta chains below was sequenced from the same sample in a study of post-analysis software for immune sequencing data. For these receptors, no antigen is known. Study-wide points: There were five or six TRBV segments more frequent in patients than controls, and TRBV5-6, TRBV5-1 and TRBV20-1 were among them.

Incorporated into the TCR beta cDNA libraries were unique molecular identifiers, which served to reduce PCR and sequencing biases. One entry per CDR3 protein, called by TCRdb with MiXCR from the PCR reads. Counted here are approximately 730,000 distinct CDR3 sequences, just over 45% occurring once; the ten biggest clones make up approximately 5%. Sequencing input: blood. Receptor source: a girl between 5 and 17 years old with multiple sclerosis.

The chain uses TRBV19 and TRBJ2-1; TRBD1 matches 11 bases. This CDR3 has 17 residues. Per germline, CDR1 LNHDA and CDR2 SQIVND (reference sequence). The junction had 11 bases not matched to a gene; V was cut back by 5 bases and J by 5 bases. The CDR3 region has the DNA TGTGCCAGTAGTTTGTTGGGACAGGGGGTCGCTAACAATGAGCAGTTCTTC. The encoded protein is CASSLLGQGVANNEQFF.

The V and J genes are TRBV28 and TRBJ2-7; weak D call: TRBD1 (6 bases). Trimming shortened V by 6 bases and J by 0 bases, and 12 bases separated the two germline ends. There are 14 residues in the CDR3. Germline CDR1 and CDR2: MDHEN and SYDVKM. The CDR3 here is CASRATGSSYEQYF. CDR3 DNA: TGTGCCAGCAGGGCCACAGGGAGCTCCTACGAGCAGTACTTC.

This clonotype was found a few times. The V and J genes are TRBV20-1 and TRBJ2-7, with 9 bases lining up with TRBD1. This CDR3 spans 13 amino acids. Unmatched junction bases numbered 8, after V lost 6 bases and J lost 5 bases. The germline V gene encodes CDR1 DFQATT and CDR2 SNEGSKA (reference sequence). The DNA of the CDR3 is TGCAGTGCCCGGACAGGGGCAAAAAACGAGCAGTACTTC. This encodes CSARTGAKNEQYF.

V gene TRBV29-1 combines with J gene TRBJ2-7; D unresolved. The J call may be incorrect, as the DNA end agrees better with TRBJ2-5. From germline, CDR1 is SQVTM and CDR2 ANQGSEA. This CDR3 is 13 amino acids long. This CDR3 is CSVPRADQETQYF. The DNA of the CDR3 is TGCAGCGTCCCAAGGGCGGACCAAGAGACCCAGTACTTC.

CDR3 residues: CASSHRDRGSGFYNEQFF. In DNA form, the CDR3 reads TGTGCCAGCAGTCACCGGGACAGGGGGAGCGGTTTTTACAATGAGCAGTTCTTC. The chain joins TRBV6-5 to TRBJ2-1, with 11 bases fitting TRBD1. The V gene end was trimmed by 5 bases and the J gene end by 4 bases; junction bases not matched to a gene: 13. Germline-derived CDR1 and CDR2 are MNHEY and SVGAGI. The CDR3 covers 18 residues.

The CDR3 region has the DNA TGCGCCAGCAGCTTGGCCGGGACTAGCGGAGAGACCCAGTACTTC. Protein sequence: CASSLAGTSGETQYF. The chain combines TRBV5-1 with TRBJ2-4; 11 nucleotides agree with TRBD2. TRBJ2-5 explains the end of the DNA better; the J call may be wrong. CDR3 size: 15 residues. CDR1 is SGHRS, CDR2 YFSETQ, per germline.

The sample holds a few counts of this clonotype. This chain connects TRBV24-1 to TRBJ2-5; D gene ambiguous. V lost 2 bases and J lost 3, with 9 bases in between. In germline, CDR1 is KGHDR, CDR2 SFDVKD. CDR3 length: 14 residues. The CDR3 sequence: CATSDSLGKETQYF. The CDR3 DNA is TGTGCCACCAGTGATTCCCTAGGGAAAGAGACCCAGTACTTC.

This chain connects TRBV27 to TRBJ2-5; 12 bases align to TRBD2. The end of the DNA aligns better with TRBJ2-7, so the J call may be wrong. Germline V CDR1 and CDR2: MNHEY, SMNVEV (reference sequence). This CDR3 comprises 16 residues. The CDR3 DNA follows: TGTGCCAGCAGTTCCATAAGGGGGACTAGCGGGTACGAGCAGTACTTC. Translating it yields CASSSIRGTSGYEQYF.

This clonotype was seen a few times. CDR3 in DNA: TGTGCCAGCAGCTTGAACAGGGGGCGCAATTACAATGAGCAGTTCTTC. This encodes CASSLNRGRNYNEQFF. This chain links TRBV7-8 with TRBJ2-1, with TRBD1 matching 9 bases. J gave up 4 bases and V 3 bases, and 7 bases lay outside the gene matches. Looked up from germline, CDR1 is SGHVS and CDR2 is FQNEAQ. The CDR3 is 16 amino acids.

The CDR3 sequence: CASSRDLEAFF. In nucleotides, the CDR3 is TGTGCCAGCAGCCGGGACCTTGAAGCTTTCTTT. The chain combines TRBV6-5 with TRBJ1-1, with a weak D call TRBD1 (5 bases). Deletions cut 6 bases from V and 7 bases from J, with 9 bases between. The CDR3 covers 11 residues. CDR1 and CDR2 from the germline V gene are MNHEY and SVGAGI.

In its sample, this clonotype was seen many times. CDR3 DNA sequence: TGTGCCAGCAGCTTAGGAGGTCCAGCGGGAGTATACGAGCAGTACTTC. Translating gives CASSLGGPAGVYEQYF. The chain couples TRBV7-8 to TRBJ2-7, with TRBD2 matching 8 bases. V trimming: 1 base; J trimming: 4 bases; junction bases outside the gene matches: 9. This CDR3 is built from 16 residues. CDR1 SGHVS and CDR2 FQNEAQ come from the germline V gene.

This clonotype was seen more than once but under ten times. This rearrangement joins TRBV29-1 to TRBJ1-2; unclear D gene. Germline CDR1 SQVTM, CDR2 ANQGSEA. Trimming took off 5 bases at V and 2 bases at J, with 9 bases between the two ends. The CDR3 has 12 residues. The CDR3 loop is CSVLTLNYGYTF. Written as DNA, the CDR3 is TGCAGCGTTCTTACACTGAACTATGGCTACACCTTC.

The chain couples TRBV7-9 to TRBJ2-1; D is possibly TRBD1 (7 bases). This CDR3 is 16 amino acids long. Germline lookup yields CDR1 SEHNR and CDR2 FQNEAQ (reference sequence). V gave up 4 bases and J gave up 0 bases, with 13 bases separating them. The CDR3 region has the DNA TGTGCCAGCAGCTCCCACAGGGGACTCTCCTACAATGAGCAGTTCTTC. Its protein product is CASSSHRGLSYNEQFF.

This clonotype was detected a few times. The V gene is TRBV3-1, the J gene TRBJ2-5, with 8 bases aligning to TRBD1. CDR3 length: 14 amino acids. Germline CDR1 reads LGHDT; CDR2 reads YNNKEL (reference sequence). Trimming at V came to 3 bases and at J to 5 bases, leaving 5 bases not matched to a gene. CDR3 in amino acids: CASSHRQGTETQYF. CDR3 sequence (DNA): TGTGCCAGCAGCCACCGACAGGGGACGGAGACCCAGTACTTC.

This clonotype was picked up a small number of times. V gene TRBV5-6 combines with J gene TRBJ2-7; the D gene is possibly TRBD1 (5 bases). Germline assignment: CDR1 SGHDT and CDR2 YYEEEE. CDR3 length: 15 residues. Trimming pared 0 bases from V and 1 base from J, leaving 11 bases between. CDR3 nucleotide sequence: TGTGCCAGCAGCTTGGGAACAGGCGCTTCCTACGAGCAGTACTTC. Protein sequence: CASSLGTGASYEQYF.

This clonotype was observed a few times. The rearrangement links TRBV7-9 to TRBJ2-7; no firm D call. Germline loops: CDR1 SEHNR, CDR2 FQNEAQ (reference sequence). The CDR3 runs to 14 residues. Trimming took 1 base from V and 7 from J, leaving 14 bases between them. In DNA form, the CDR3 reads TGTGCCAGCAGCTTAGGGGATTCCTACGAAGAGCAGTACTTC. Translated, it gives CASSLGDSYEEQYF.

The chain combines TRBV5-1 with TRBJ2-1; 7 bases map to TRBD2. CDR3 length: 16 amino acids. V dropped 4 bases and J dropped 2; count of bases not matched to a gene: 9. Germline values: CDR1 SGHRS, CDR2 YFSETQ. Here the CDR3 DNA reads TGCGCCAGCAGCCCGATTGCGGGAGAAGCCTACAATGAGCAGTTCTTC. Residues: CASSPIAGEAYNEQFF.

The chain has TRBV5-1 and TRBJ2-5; 10 nucleotides agree with TRBD2. CDR1 is SGHRS, CDR2 YFSETQ, per germline. The junction had 15 bases not matched to a gene; V was cut back by 5 bases and J by 11 bases. The CDR3 length is 15 residues. CDR3 bases: TGCGCCAGCAGGGCCGGGACTAGCGTCTCCTATGAGCAGTACTTC. Translation gives CASRAGTSVSYEQYF.

The chain joins TRBV27 to TRBJ2-5; 7 nucleotides agree with TRBD1. The last part of the DNA fits TRBJ2-7 better; the J call may be wrong. CDR3 size: 14 residues. Germline CDR1 and CDR2: MNHEY and SMNVEV (reference sequence). The CDR3 DNA follows: TGTGCCAGCAGCCCAGACAGGGTAGGGCACGAGCAGTACTTC. It is translated as CASSPDRVGHEQYF.

This clonotype was counted a few times. The chain is built from TRBV20-1 and TRBJ1-2, with D perhaps TRBD1 (6 bases). The germline V and J ends were trimmed by 5 bases and 7 bases, with 11 bases remaining between them. CDR1 is DFQATT, CDR2 SNEGSKA, per germline (reference sequence). CDR3 size: 11 residues. The CDR3 DNA sequence: TGCAGTGCTCCCGGGACATCTGGCTACACCTTC. Its translation is CSAPGTSGYTF.

Here the CDR3 DNA reads TGCAGCGTTGTGCGACTACAGAACTACGAGCAGTACTTC. Protein product: CSVVRLQNYEQYF. The gene calls are TRBV29-1 and TRBJ2-7; weak D call: TRBD2 (5 bases). Germline V lookup: CDR1 SQVTM, CDR2 ANQGSEA. This CDR3 contains 13 residues. V was cut by 4 bases and J by 3 bases, with 13 bases left in between.

This chain joins TRBV7-9 and TRBJ1-1, with D unresolved. CDR3 length equals 14 residues. The germline gives CDR1 SEHNR, CDR2 FQNEAQ (reference sequence). Trimming pared 5 bases from V and 0 bases from J, leaving 10 bases between. CDR3 amino acids: CASSPQVMNTEAFF. CDR3 DNA: TGTGCCAGCAGCCCGCAGGTCATGAACACTGAAGCTTTCTTT.

The chain couples TRBV7-9 to TRBJ1-1; no reliable D call. The CDR3 length is 12 residues. The germline V and J ends were trimmed by 1 base and 8 bases, with 8 bases remaining between them. Per the germline V gene, CDR1 is SEHNR and CDR2 is FQNEAQ (reference sequence). For the CDR3, the DNA is TGTGCCAGCAGCTTAGGCAACCGGGAAGCTTTCTTT. It specifies CASSLGNREAFF.

The chain combines TRBV13 with TRBJ2-6, with 7 positions matching TRBD2. V was pared by 5 bases and J by 4 bases, with 8 bases of the junction left unmatched. The CDR3 length is 16 residues. CDR1 and CDR2 (germline): PRHDT, FYEKMQ (reference sequence). The CDR3 spells CASSLRSGIGANVLTF. DNA for the CDR3: TGTGCCAGCAGCCTCAGGAGCGGGATCGGGGCCAACGTCCTGACTTTC.

This clonotype was seen a single time. V and J are TRBV6-5 and TRBJ1-1; 10 bases match TRBD1. CDR3 length equals 15 residues. V lost 4 bases to trimming and J lost 3 bases; unmatched junction nucleotides: 5. CDR1 is MNHEY and CDR2 is SVGAGI in the germline V gene. The CDR3 loop reads CASSLDRGVDTEAFF. CDR3 nucleotides: TGTGCCAGCAGTTTGGACAGGGGGGTGGACACTGAAGCTTTCTTT.

This clonotype was detected a few times. The chain uses TRBV10-3 and TRBJ1-1; a possible D gene is TRBD1 (5 bases). Trimming shortened V by 8 bases and J by 5 bases, and 18 bases separated the two germline ends. The CDR3 length is 14 residues. The germline V gene has CDR1 ENHRY and CDR2 SYGVKD. The CDR3 coding sequence is TGTGCCATCCGGGCGGACACTATCCGGACTGAAGCTTTCTTT. Translated: CAIRADTIRTEAFF.

The J gene is TRBJ2-7, the V gene TRBV29-1; D perhaps matches TRBD2 (6 bases). Germline CDR1 is SQVTM and CDR2 is ANQGSEA. V shed 7 bases and J shed 2 bases, with 12 bases lying between them. CDR3 size: 12 residues. The CDR3 nucleotides are TGCAGCGCTGTCGGGAGCACCTACGAGCAGTACTTC. The encoded protein is CSAVGSTYEQYF.

This clonotype has only a few counts. The CDR3: CASSLVAGQSNQPQHF. CDR3 sequence (DNA): TGTGCCAGCAGCTTAGTGGCCGGACAGAGCAATCAGCCCCAGCATTTT. The chain couples TRBV7-8 to TRBJ1-5, with D maybe TRBD1 (6 bases). This CDR3 is built from 16 residues. V was shortened by 1 base and J by 1 base, with 11 bases between the two germline ends. Germline lookup yields CDR1 SGHVS and CDR2 FQNEAQ.

The V call is TRBV25-1, the J call TRBJ1-6; unclear D gene. The ends were cut back, 5 bases at V and 10 bases at J, with 15 bases in the middle. The CDR3 runs 14 residues. The germline CDR1 and CDR2 sequences are MGHDK and SYGVNS. CDR3 coding DNA: TGTGCCAGCAGTCTACTAGGGTGGTACTCACCCCTCCACTTT. Protein product: CASSLLGWYSPLHF.